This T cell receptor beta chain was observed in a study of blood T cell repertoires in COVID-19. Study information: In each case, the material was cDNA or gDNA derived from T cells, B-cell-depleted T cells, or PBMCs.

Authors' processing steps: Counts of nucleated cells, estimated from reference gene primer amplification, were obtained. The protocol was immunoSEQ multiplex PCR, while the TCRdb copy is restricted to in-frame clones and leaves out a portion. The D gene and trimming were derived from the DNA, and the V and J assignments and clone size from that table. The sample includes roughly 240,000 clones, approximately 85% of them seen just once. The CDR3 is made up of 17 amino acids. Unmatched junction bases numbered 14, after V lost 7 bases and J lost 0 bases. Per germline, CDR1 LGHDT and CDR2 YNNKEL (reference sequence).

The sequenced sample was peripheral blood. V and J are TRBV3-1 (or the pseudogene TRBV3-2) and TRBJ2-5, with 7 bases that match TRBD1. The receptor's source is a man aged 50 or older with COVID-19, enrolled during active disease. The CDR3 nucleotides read TGTGCCAGCACCGGACTGGGACAGACAAGATACCAAGAGACCCAGTACTTC. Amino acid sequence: CASTGLGQTRYQETQYF.